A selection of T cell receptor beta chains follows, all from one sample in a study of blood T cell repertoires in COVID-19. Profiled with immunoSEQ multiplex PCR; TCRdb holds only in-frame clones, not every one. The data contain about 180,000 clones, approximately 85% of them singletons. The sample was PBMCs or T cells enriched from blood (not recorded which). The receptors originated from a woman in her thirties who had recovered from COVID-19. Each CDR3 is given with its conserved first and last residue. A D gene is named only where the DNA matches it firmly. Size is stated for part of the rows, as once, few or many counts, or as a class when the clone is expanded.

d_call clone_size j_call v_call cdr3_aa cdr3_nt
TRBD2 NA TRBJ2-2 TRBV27 CASSSGLVHGELFF TGTGCCAGCAGTTCCGGACTAGTTCATGGGGAGCTGTTTTTT
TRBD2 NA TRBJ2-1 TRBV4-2 CASSQLLAGGTYNEQFF TGTGCCAGCAGCCAATTACTAGCGGGAGGGACATACAATGAGCAGTTCTTC
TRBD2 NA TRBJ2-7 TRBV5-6 CASSLSGLAIYEQYF TGTGCCAGCAGCCTATCCGGACTAGCGATCTACGAGCAGTACTTC
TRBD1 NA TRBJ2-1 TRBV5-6 CASSLAGTGGFF TGTGCCAGCAGCTTGGCCGGGACAGGGGGGTTCTTC
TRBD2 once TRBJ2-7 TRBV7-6 CASSPAGDWGEQYF TGTGCCAGCAGCCCCGCGGGGGATTGGGGTGAGCAGTACTTC
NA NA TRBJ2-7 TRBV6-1 CASSEELSLYEQYF TGTGCCAGCAGTGAAGAGTTGAGTCTTTACGAGCAGTACTTC
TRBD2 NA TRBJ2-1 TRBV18 CASSPLTSGRFSEQFF TGTGCCAGCTCACCACTGACTAGCGGGAGATTCAGTGAGCAGTTCTTC
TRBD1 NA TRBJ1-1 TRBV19 CASSMGTEGLTTEAFF TGTGCCAGTAGTATGGGGACAGAGGGGCTAACAACTGAAGCTTTCTTT
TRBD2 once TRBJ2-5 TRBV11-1 CASSLAGLAGPETQYF TGTGCCAGCAGCTTAGCGGGACTAGCGGGGCCAGAGACCCAGTACTTC
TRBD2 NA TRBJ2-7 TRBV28 CASSPPSGRSSYEQYF TGTGCCAGCAGTCCCCCCAGCGGGAGATCCTCCTACGAGCAGTACTTC
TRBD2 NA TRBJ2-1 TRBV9 CASSVGTSGSLYYNEQFF TGTGCCAGCAGCGTCGGGACTAGCGGGTCCCTTTACTACAATGAGCAGTTCTTC